This T cell receptor (beta chain) was documented in a study of shared clonotypes between healthy human individuals. Naive CD8 cells lacked CD45RO, underwent positive selection for CCR7 and left out terminally differentiated effector memory CD45RA+ cells. Data came from immunoSEQ multiplex PCR; TCRdb stores just in-frame clones and leaves some out. The sample contains hundreds of thousands of clones, roughly 95% of which appear only once. CDR1 and CDR2 (germline): LNHDA, SQIVND (reference sequence). The V end was cut by 6 bases, the J end by 6 bases, with 17 bases between. The CDR3 contains 14 residues.

Sequenced sample: naive CD8+ T cells sorted from blood. The V gene is TRBV19, the J gene TRBJ1-2; D might be TRBD1 (5 bases). The clonotype comes from a woman aged 25 to 45 in good health. CDR3 coding DNA: TGTGCCAGTAGAGGTACAGGAGTCGACAATGGCTACACCTTC. Translated: CASRGTGVDNGYTF.